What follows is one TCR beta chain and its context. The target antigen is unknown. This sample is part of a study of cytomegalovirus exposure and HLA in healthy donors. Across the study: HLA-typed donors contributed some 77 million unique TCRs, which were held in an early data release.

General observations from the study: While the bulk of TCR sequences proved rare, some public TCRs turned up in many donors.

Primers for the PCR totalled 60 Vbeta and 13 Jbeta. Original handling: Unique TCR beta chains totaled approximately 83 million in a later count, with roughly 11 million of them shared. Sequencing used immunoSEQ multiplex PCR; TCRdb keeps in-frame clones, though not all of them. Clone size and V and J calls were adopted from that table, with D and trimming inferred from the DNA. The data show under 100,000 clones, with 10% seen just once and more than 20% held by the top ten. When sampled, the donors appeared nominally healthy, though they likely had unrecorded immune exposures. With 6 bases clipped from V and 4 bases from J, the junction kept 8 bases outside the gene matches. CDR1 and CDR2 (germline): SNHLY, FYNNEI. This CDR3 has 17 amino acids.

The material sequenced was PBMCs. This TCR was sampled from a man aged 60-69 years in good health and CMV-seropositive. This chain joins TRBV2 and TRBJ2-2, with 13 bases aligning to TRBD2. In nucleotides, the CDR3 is TGTGCCAGCAGAACCGGGACTAGCGGGGCTACCACCGGGGAGCTGTTTTTT. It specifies CASRTGTSGATTGELFF. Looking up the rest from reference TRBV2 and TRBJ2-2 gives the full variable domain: EPEVTQTPSHQVTQMGQEVILRCVPISNHLYFYWYRQILGQKVEFLVSFYNNEISEKSEIFDDQFSVERPDGSNFTLKIRSTKLEDSAMYFCASRTGTSGATTGELFFGEGSRLTVL.